This T cell receptor beta chain was recovered during a study of blood T cell repertoires in COVID-19. Study summary: COVID-19 samples, acute and convalescent, were from the United States, Italy and Spain.

As processed by the authors: Quantification of nucleated cells was approximated via reference gene primer amplification. Data came from immunoSEQ multiplex PCR; TCRdb stores just in-frame clones and leaves some out. Clone size and V and J calls were adopted from that table, with D and trimming inferred from the DNA. The repertoire includes some 500,000 clones, less than 90% of them detected once, and roughly 7.4% sits in the top ten. Germline lookup yields CDR1 SEHNR and CDR2 FQNEAQ (reference sequence). This CDR3 has 13 amino acids. Trimming cost V 11 bases and J 4 bases; bases outside gene matches: 9.

The sequencing input was peripheral blood. The clonotype was recovered from a woman in her forties or fifties with COVID-19, enrolled during active disease. This sequence joins TRBV7-9 and TRBJ2-7; 9 bases are a match to TRBD2. CDR3 sequence: CAVPTSGSYEQYF. The CDR3 nucleotides read TGTGCCGTCCCGACTAGCGGATCATACGAGCAGTACTTC. The full variable domain, with the rest looked up from reference TRBV7-9 and TRBJ2-7, is DTGVSQNPRHKITKRGQNVTFRCDPISEHNRLYWYRQTLGQGPEFLTYFQNEAQLEKSRLLSDRFSAERPKGSFSTLEIQRTEQGDSAMYLCAVPTSGSYEQYFGPGTRLTVT.